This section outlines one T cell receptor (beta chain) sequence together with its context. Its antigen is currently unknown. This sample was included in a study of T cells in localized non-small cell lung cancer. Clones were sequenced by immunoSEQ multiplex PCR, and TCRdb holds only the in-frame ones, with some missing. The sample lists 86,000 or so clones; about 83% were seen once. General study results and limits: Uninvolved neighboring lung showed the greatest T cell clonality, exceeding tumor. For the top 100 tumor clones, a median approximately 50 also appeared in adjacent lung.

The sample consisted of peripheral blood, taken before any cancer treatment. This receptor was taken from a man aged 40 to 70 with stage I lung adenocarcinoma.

The CDR3 DNA follows: TGTGCCAGCACCAGATACTCCTCTGGGGCCAACGTCCTGACTTTC. It encodes CASTRYSSGANVLTF. The chain carries TRBV19 and TRBJ2-6; no clear D gene. CDR3 length equals 15 residues. Germline CDR1 is LNHDA and CDR2 is SQIVND (reference sequence). Trimming left V 9 bases short and J 0 bases short, with 12 bases between.